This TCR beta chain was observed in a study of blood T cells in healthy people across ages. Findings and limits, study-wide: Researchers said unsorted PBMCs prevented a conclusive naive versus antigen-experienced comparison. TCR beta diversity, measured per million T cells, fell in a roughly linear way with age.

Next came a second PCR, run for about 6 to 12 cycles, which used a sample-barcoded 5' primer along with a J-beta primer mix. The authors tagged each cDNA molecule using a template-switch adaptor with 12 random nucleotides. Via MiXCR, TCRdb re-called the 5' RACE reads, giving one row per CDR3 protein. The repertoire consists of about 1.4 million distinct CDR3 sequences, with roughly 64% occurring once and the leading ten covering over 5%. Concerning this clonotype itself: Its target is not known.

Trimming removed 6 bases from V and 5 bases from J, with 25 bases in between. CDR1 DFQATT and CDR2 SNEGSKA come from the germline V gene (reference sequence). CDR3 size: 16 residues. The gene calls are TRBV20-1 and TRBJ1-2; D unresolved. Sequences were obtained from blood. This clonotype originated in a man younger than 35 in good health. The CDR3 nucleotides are TGCAGTGCATGGGTTGCGGCTCAGCGAGAATTATATGGCTACACCTTC. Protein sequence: CSAWVAAQRELYGYTF.